The 27 T cell receptor beta chains given below trace back to one sample, sequenced in a study of cytomegalovirus exposure and HLA in healthy donors. PCR primers comprised 60 Vbeta and 13 Jbeta primers. Assay used: immunoSEQ multiplex PCR; TCRdb lists only in-frame clones, some missing. The table records approximately 150,000 clones, approximately 73% of them present only once. Sequenced material: PBMCs. The receptors were gathered from a man aged 25-45 years in good health and CMV-seropositive.

This clone was seen once. The chain links TRBV30 to TRBJ1-1; the D gene is possibly TRBD1 (6 bases). V lost 6 bases and J lost 3, with 11 bases in between. The CDR3 extends over 12 amino acids. Germline V gene lookup returns CDR1 GTSNPN and CDR2 SVGIG (reference sequence). The CDR3 nucleotides are TGTGCCTGCCAGGGGATTGACACTGAAGCTTTCTTT. The encoded protein is CACQGIDTEAFF.

The rearrangement links TRBV5-1 to TRBJ1-1, with TRBD1 matching over 9 bases. Germline V gene sequence: CDR1 SGHRS, CDR2 YFSETQ. The CDR3 is 14 residues long. V shed 0 bases, J shed 8 bases, and the junction held 5 bases outside the gene matches. The CDR3 here is CASSLGAQGAEAFF. CDR3 nucleotides: TGCGCCAGCAGCTTGGGGGCACAGGGGGCAGAAGCTTTCTTT.

This chain joins TRBV6-5 and TRBJ1-2; D remains unclear. CDR1 and CDR2 from the germline V gene are MNHEY and SVGAGI. The CDR3 runs 15 residues. Trimming removed 2 bases at V and 0 bases at J, with 10 bases between. CDR3 nucleotides: TGTGCCAGCAGTTACGAGGCAGCAGCTAACTATGGCTACACCTTC. Amino acid sequence: CASSYEAAANYGYTF.

This clone has only one observation. This chain links TRBV4-1 with TRBJ2-2, with TRBD2 identical over 7 bases. Trimming cost V 1 base and J 5 bases; bases outside gene matches: 7. Germline V CDR1 and CDR2: MGHRA, YSYEKL. The CDR3 consists of 16 residues. The CDR3 region is CASSQGGGRGTGELFF. In DNA form, the CDR3 reads TGCGCCAGCAGCCAAGGGGGCGGGAGAGGTACCGGGGAGCTGTTTTTT.

This clone turned up a few times. The V gene is TRBV11-2, the J gene TRBJ2-2, with 8 bases identical to TRBD2. The J segment lost 6 bases and the V segment lost 5 bases, leaving 2 bases of the junction unmatched. The CDR3 runs to 13 residues. Germline V CDR1 and CDR2: SGHAT, FQNNGV. CDR3 sequence (DNA): TGTGCCAGCAGCCGGACTAGCCCCGGGGAGCTGTTTTTT. Amino acid sequence: CASSRTSPGELFF.

This chain connects TRBV4-2 to TRBJ2-2; 12 bases align to TRBD2. J lost 7 bases, V lost 3 bases, and 0 bases had no gene match. The CDR3 totals 14 residues. Germline V gene data show CDR1 as LGHNA and CDR2 as YNFKEQ. The CDR3 reads CASSQGLAGGELFF. In nucleotides, the CDR3 is TGTGCCAGCAGCCAGGGACTAGCGGGCGGGGAGCTGTTTTTT.

This chain connects TRBV6-6 to TRBJ2-2; no clear D gene. Trimming removed 10 bases from V and 4 bases from J, with 16 bases in between. The CDR3 is 14 residues long. Germline assignment: CDR1 MNHNY and CDR2 SVGAGI (reference sequence). The CDR3 reads CATAEVVSTGELFF. For the CDR3, the DNA is TGTGCCACCGCCGAGGTAGTTAGCACCGGGGAGCTGTTTTTT.

The chain links TRBV20-1 to TRBJ2-5; D is uncertain. Trimming stripped 6 bases from V and 1 base from J, with 6 bases between. CDR3 size: 11 residues. The germline V gene encodes CDR1 DFQATT and CDR2 SNEGSKA (reference sequence). This chain's CDR3 is CSASGQETQYF. The CDR3, as DNA: TGCAGTGCGTCCGGCCAAGAGACCCAGTACTTC.

The chain joins TRBV10-3 to TRBJ1-3, with TRBD1 identical over 8 bases. The V gene end was trimmed by 2 bases and the J gene end by 0 bases; junction bases not matched to a gene: 3. Germline CDR1 ENHRY, CDR2 SYGVKD. CDR3 length: 16 amino acids. The CDR3 nucleotides are TGTGCCATCAGTGAGAATACAGGGGGCTCTGGAAACACCATATATTTT. Residues: CAISENTGGSGNTIYF.

This chain joins TRBV29-1 and TRBJ2-7; D may be TRBD1 (6 bases). V was trimmed by 5 bases and J by 5 bases, leaving 13 bases between them. The CDR3 totals 12 residues. The germline V gene encodes CDR1 SQVTM and CDR2 ANQGSEA. CDR3 coding DNA: TGCAGCGTTCCGGGACAAGGGAACGAGCAGTACTTC. Protein product: CSVPGQGNEQYF.

J is TRBJ2-1 and V is TRBV7-2, with 11 positions matching TRBD2. Germline CDR1 SGHTA, CDR2 FQGNSA. The CDR3 is made up of 18 amino acids. Trimming at V came to 5 bases and at J to 1 base, leaving 10 bases not matched to a gene. CDR3 loop: CASSARTSGLASYNEQFF. The CDR3 DNA follows: TGTGCCAGCAGCGCACGGACTAGCGGGTTGGCATCCTACAATGAGCAGTTCTTC. The entire variable domain, with the rest obtained from reference TRBV7-2 and TRBJ2-1, is as follows: GAGVSQSPSNKVTEKGKDVELRCDPISGHTALYWYRQSLGQGLEFLIYFQGNSAPDKSGLPSDRFSAERTGGSVSTLTIQRTQQEDSAVYLCASSARTSGLASYNEQFFGPGTRLTVL.

V usage is TRBV5-1 and J usage is TRBJ1-2; the D gene is possibly TRBD1 (5 bases). The CDR3 extends over 14 amino acids. Between the trimmed V and J ends, which lost 6 bases and 0 bases, there was a span of 12 bases. Germline V gene data show CDR1 as SGHRS and CDR2 as YFSETQ. This CDR3 reads CASTSDKSNYGYTF. The DNA of the CDR3 is TGCGCCAGCACCTCGGACAAATCTAACTATGGCTACACCTTC.

V gene TRBV5-1 combines with J gene TRBJ2-7; 11 bases fit TRBD2. The CDR3 totals 19 residues. Germline CDR1 SGHRS, CDR2 YFSETQ. The junction had 19 bases not matched to a gene; V was cut back by 4 bases and J by 4 bases. The CDR3 bases are TGCGCCAGCAGCCCTGGGCTAGCGGGAGGCCTATGGGAAGGTTACGAGCAGTACTTC. It specifies CASSPGLAGGLWEGYEQYF.

This clone was counted only a few times. CDR3 in DNA: TGTGCCAGCAGTTCAGCAGGGGGAGCGGACACTGAAGCTTTCTTT. This gives the protein CASSSAGGADTEAFF. The chain has TRBV27 and TRBJ1-1; 7 bases match TRBD1. V lost 4 bases, J lost 3 bases, and 8 bases stayed unmatched. CDR1 and CDR2 (germline): MNHEY, SMNVEV (reference sequence). The CDR3 loop spans 15 amino acids.

The rearrangement links TRBV15 to TRBJ2-1; 11 positions match TRBD2. J gave up 8 bases and V 1 base, and 13 bases lay outside the gene matches. This CDR3 spans 18 amino acids. CDR1 and CDR2 (germline): LNHNV, YYDKDF (reference sequence). DNA of the CDR3: TGTGCCACCAGCAGAGGGCTAGCGGGAGGCAACCCCGATTATGAGCAGTTCTTC. Encoded protein: CATSRGLAGGNPDYEQFF.

This rearrangement joins TRBV6-5 to TRBJ2-4, with TRBD1 as a possible D gene (6 bases). Germline CDR1 and CDR2: MNHEY and SVGAGI. Trimming removed 6 bases from V and 6 bases from J, with 12 bases in between. CDR3 length equals 13 residues. CDR3 DNA sequence: TGTGCCAGCAGCCGTCAACAGGGAAACATTCAGTACTTC. This codes for CASSRQQGNIQYF.

The rearrangement links TRBV13 to TRBJ1-1; TRBD1 aligns across 8 bases. This CDR3 comprises 17 residues. V dropped 4 bases and J dropped 3; count of bases not matched to a gene: 13. The germline V gene has CDR1 PRHDT and CDR2 FYEKMQ (reference sequence). The CDR3 is CASSSSSQGADHTEAFF. In nucleotides, the CDR3 is TGTGCCAGCAGCTCGTCAAGCCAGGGGGCTGATCACACTGAAGCTTTCTTT. The variable domain in full, with the rest retrieved from reference TRBV13 and TRBJ1-1, is AAGVIQSPRHLIKEKRETATLKCYPIPRHDTVYWYQQGPGQDPQFLISFYEKMQSDKGSIPDRFSAQQFSDYHSELNMSSLELGDSALYFCASSSSSQGADHTEAFFGQGTRLTVV.

The rearrangement joins TRBV11-2 to TRBJ2-7, with 9 positions matching TRBD1. The junction had 11 bases not matched to a gene; V was cut back by 5 bases and J by 6 bases. Germline lookup yields CDR1 SGHAT and CDR2 FQNNGV. The length of the CDR3 is 15 residues. CDR3 residues: CASSVPGQGTSEQYF. The CDR3 DNA sequence: TGTGCCAGCAGCGTCCCGGGACAGGGCACCTCCGAGCAGTACTTC.

The chain joins TRBV6-1 to TRBJ1-2, with 7 bases aligning to TRBD1. Germline V CDR1 and CDR2: MNHNS, SASEGT. The CDR3 spans 14 residues. With V trimmed by 6 bases and J by 3 bases, 7 bases remained unmatched. CDR3 protein: CASRRGGADYGYTF. The CDR3 DNA is TGTGCCAGCAGAAGAGGGGGCGCAGACTATGGCTACACCTTC.

This clone was seen only a few times. The chain carries TRBV6-5 and TRBJ1-1; D perhaps matches TRBD1 (6 bases). Germline values: CDR1 MNHEY, CDR2 SVGAGI. Trimming cost V 8 bases and J 3 bases, with 19 bases left between them. CDR3 length: 15 residues. The DNA for the CDR3 is TGTGCCAGCTGGAACAGGGTAGACAGTTACACTGAAGCTTTCTTT. This gives the protein CASWNRVDSYTEAFF.

The chain links TRBV9 to TRBJ2-2; D is unresolved. Trimming removed 3 bases from V and 4 bases from J, with 10 bases in between. This CDR3 spans 14 amino acids. The germline V gene encodes CDR1 SGDLS and CDR2 YYNGEE. CDR3 residues: CASSATQTTGELFF. CDR3 bases: TGTGCCAGCAGCGCGACTCAGACCACCGGGGAGCTGTTTTTT.

The V gene is TRBV28, the J gene TRBJ1-2; a possible D gene is TRBD1 (5 bases). The V gene lost 6 bases and the J gene lost 4 bases, with 12 bases spanning the gap. The CDR3 covers 13 residues. The germline gives CDR1 MDHEN, CDR2 SYDVKM. The CDR3: CASRGDSGYGYTF. CDR3 DNA sequence: TGTGCCAGCAGGGGGGACTCCGGCTATGGCTACACCTTC.

The chain recombines TRBV5-1 with TRBJ1-1, with D perhaps TRBD1 (6 bases). This CDR3 region has 13 residues. V was shortened by 2 bases and J by 7 bases, with 12 bases between the two germline ends. CDR1 SGHRS and CDR2 YFSETQ come from the germline V gene. The CDR3 DNA sequence: TGCGCCAGCAGCTTACAGGGCGGGGGTGAAGCTTTCTTT. It translates to CASSLQGGGEAFF.

This clone occurred once. The chain recombines TRBV19 with TRBJ2-2, with 13 bases lining up with TRBD2. V dropped 6 bases and J dropped 1; count of bases not matched to a gene: 14. The CDR3 length is 20 residues. CDR1 is LNHDA and CDR2 is SQIVND in the germline V gene (reference sequence). The CDR3, as DNA: TGTGCCAGTAGATCTCAACCAGAATGGACTAGCGGGAGGAACACCGGGGAGCTGTTTTTT. Its protein product is CASRSQPEWTSGRNTGELFF.

This clone was counted between two and nine times. The rearrangement joins TRBV19 to TRBJ1-5; 7 bases are a match to TRBD1. The germline V gene has CDR1 LNHDA and CDR2 SQIVND (reference sequence). V trimming: 8 bases; J trimming: 7 bases; junction bases outside the gene matches: 8. This CDR3 is 13 amino acids long. The CDR3 loop reads CASSQQGRQPQHF. The CDR3, as DNA: TGTGCCAGTTCACAACAGGGGAGGCAGCCCCAGCATTTT. Supplemented by reference TRBV19 and TRBJ1-5, the full variable domain reads DGGITQSPKYLFRKEGQNVTLSCEQNLNHDAMYWYRQDPGQGLRLIYYSQIVNDFQKGDIAEGYSVSREKKESFPLTVTSAQKNPTAFYLCASSQQGRQPQHFGDGTRLSIL.

In regard to this clone: Other DNA sequences in this specimen translate into the identical CDR3. The rearrangement links TRBV6-5 to TRBJ2-7; D might be TRBD1 (6 bases). Germline CDR1 and CDR2: MNHEY and SVGAGI. The CDR3 extends over 14 amino acids. V was trimmed by 6 bases and J by 3 bases, leaving 15 bases between them. This chain's CDR3 is CASSPGTGIYEQYF. The CDR3 coding sequence is TGTGCCAGCAGCCCGGGCACAGGGATCTACGAGCAGTACTTC.

This clone was detected a few times. This chain uses TRBV2 with TRBJ1-1, with 8 bases identical to TRBD1. The germline gives CDR1 SNHLY, CDR2 FYNNEI. After removal of 6 bases from V and 4 bases from J, the junction contained 4 bases not matched to a gene. This CDR3 is built from 13 residues. The CDR3 is CASRLDRVTEAFF. The CDR3 DNA sequence: TGTGCCAGCAGATTGGACAGGGTCACTGAAGCTTTCTTT.